This is a list of T cell receptor beta chains from one sample in a study of CD4 T cells in relation to SARS-CoV-2 and coronaviruses. The assay was immunoSEQ multiplex PCR, and TCRdb's table has in-frame clones only and misses some. The sample contains more than 20,000 clones, around 66% of which appear only once. These TCRs are of unknown antigen specificity. Specimen: CD4+ T cells from PBMCs, cultured in vitro. All receptors derive from a human donor in good health. The CDR3 runs from the conserved cysteine through the conserved F or W. Fields, in order: D gene, clone size, J gene, V gene, CDR3 DNA, CDR3 protein. The D gene is left open where the match is weak. Not every row has a clone size; where given, it reads once, few, many or a size class.

>-|-|TRBJ1-4|TRBV7-2
TGTGCCAGCAGCCCTCGGACGGGAACACTGTTTTTT
CASSPRTGTLFF
>-|-|TRBJ1-6|TRBV18
TGTGCCAGCTCACCACAGGATACCGGTTCACCCCTCCACTTT
CASSPQDTGSPLHF
>-|-|TRBJ1-3|TRBV29-1
TGCAGCGCTGAGCTTACTGGAAACACCATATATTTT
CSAELTGNTIYF
>-|-|TRBJ1-1|TRBV19
TGTGCCAGTAGTATAGTACGTCTGGGCATGAACACTGAAGCTTTCTTT
CASSIVRLGMNTEAFF
>TRBD1|-|TRBJ2-2|TRBV27
TGTGCCAGCAGCTACGGGGCAGGGGGAAGCACCGGGGAGCTGTTTTTT
CASSYGAGGSTGELFF
>-|-|TRBJ2-7|TRBV3-1/TRBV3-2
TGTGCCAGCAGCCAAGATCCCCAGAGGGCACCACCCTACGAGCAGTACTTC
CASSQDPQRAPPYEQYF
>TRBD1|-|TRBJ1-5|TRBV19
TGTGCCAGTCAATTCAGGGGGCGTCAGCCCCAGCATTTT
CASQFRGRQPQHF
>-|-|TRBJ2-1|TRBV7-9
TGTGCCAGCAGCTTCTCAGGGTTAGAGGAGCAGTTCTTC
CASSFSGLEEQFF
>TRBD1|few|TRBJ1-1|TRBV7-3
TGTGCCAGCAGCTTTTCGAGGACAGGACGGGCTTTCTTT
CASSFSRTGRAFF
>TRBD1|-|TRBJ1-2|TRBV6-5
TGTGCCAGCACCCCCGGACAGGGGAGGGTTGGCTACACCTTC
CASTPGQGRVGYTF
>-|-|TRBJ1-2|TRBV6-5
TGTGCCAGCAGTTCCGGCGGCATTCGGGGCTACACCTTC
CASSSGGIRGYTF
>-|-|TRBJ2-5|TRBV5-6
TGTGCCAGCAGCTTGAGCGAGACGGGCGAGACCCAGTACTTC
CASSLSETGETQYF
>-|-|TRBJ2-2|TRBV21-1
TGTGCCAGCAGCCTCGGGCTAGCGGGAACCCTGCTCACCGGGGAGCTGTTTTTT
CASSLGLAGTLLTGELFF
>TRBD2|-|TRBJ2-1|TRBV10-3
TGTGCCATCAGTGAGTCGACTAGCGGGAGGGCCAACAATGAGCAGTTCTTC
CAISESTSGRANNEQFF
>-|-|TRBJ2-5|TRBV7-8
TGTGCCAGCAGCTTAGCCCTTGGACAGAACCAAGAGACCCAGTACTTC
CASSLALGQNQETQYF
>-|-|TRBJ1-3|TRBV5-5
TGTGCCAGCAGCTTGTACCCCGCTTCTGGAAACACCATATATTTT
CASSLYPASGNTIYF
>-|few|TRBJ2-2|TRBV7-8
TGTGCCAGCCAGTTCGGGGAGAACACCGGGGAGCTGTTTTTT
CASQFGENTGELFF
>-|-|TRBJ1-6|TRBV4-2
TGTGCCAGCAGCCAAGACGCTTATAATTCACCCCTCCACTTT
CASSQDAYNSPLHF
>TRBD1|-|TRBJ2-1|TRBV7-2
TGTGCCAGCAGCTTAGCGGGACAGTACAATGAGCAGTTCTTC
CASSLAGQYNEQFF
>TRBD1|-|TRBJ2-2|TRBV2
TGTGCCAGCGTTGGGAGGACAGGGATCCCCGGGGAGCTGTTTTTT
CASVGRTGIPGELFF
>-|-|TRBJ2-7|TRBV6-2/TRBV6-3
TGTGCCAGCAGCTTCGGACGTTCCTACGAGCAGTACTTC
CASSFGRSYEQYF
>TRBD1|-|TRBJ1-2|TRBV18
TGTGCCAGCTCATCGACAGGGGGCTATGGCTACACCTTC
CASSSTGGYGYTF
>-|-|TRBJ1-1|TRBV6-1
TGTGCCAGCAGTGAAACTGGGACACTTGAAGCTTTCTTT
CASSETGTLEAFF
>-|-|TRBJ1-1|TRBV6-2/TRBV6-3
TGTGCCAGCAGTTACCCTCGGCCCCTGAAGCCCACTGAAGCTTTCTTT
CASSYPRPLKPTEAFF
>-|once|TRBJ1-2|TRBV5-1
TGCGCCAGCAGCATGGGGGCCCGGGGCTATGGCTACACCTTC
CASSMGARGYGYTF
>-|-|TRBJ1-5|TRBV6-5
TGTGCCAGCAGTTTCGGGACCTCTCAGCCCCAGCATTTT
CASSFGTSQPQHF
>TRBD1|few|TRBJ2-1|TRBV6-6
TGTGCCAGCAGTTCCCCCGGGACAGGGGTTAATGAGCAGTTCTTC
CASSSPGTGVNEQFF
>TRBD1|-|TRBJ1-4|TRBV27
TGTGCCAGCGCCCAAATACAGGGGGGAAAACTGTTTTTT
CASAQIQGGKLFF
>TRBD2|-|TRBJ2-3|TRBV7-2
TGTGCCAGCAGCTTAGTGGGGACTAGCCTTGATACGCAGTATTTT
CASSLVGTSLDTQYF
>TRBD1|-|TRBJ2-1|TRBV7-2
TGTGCCAGCAGCTTAGCTATGAGGGGCAGGGGGTATCGAGATGAGCAGTTCTTC
CASSLAMRGRGYRDEQFF
>-|-|TRBJ2-3|TRBV7-2
TGTGCCAGCAGCTTAGATTGGGATACGCAGTATTTT
CASSLDWDTQYF
>TRBD1|-|TRBJ2-1|TRBV7-2
TGTGCCAGCAGCTTATCGGACAGGGTCGGCGAGCAGTTCTTC
CASSLSDRVGEQFF
>TRBD2|-|TRBJ2-7|TRBV7-3
TGTGCCAGCAGCTTAAACGGGGTCAGGGCGGGAGACGCCGAGCAGTACTTC
CASSLNGVRAGDAEQYF
>TRBD1|-|TRBJ1-4|TRBV6-5
TGTGCCAGCAACCTACCGGAGGGGGCGGGGGAAAAACTGTTTTTT
CASNLPEGAGEKLFF
>-|-|TRBJ2-7|TRBV5-1
TGCGCCAGCAGCTTTAATACAGGGAGTTCCTACGAGCAGTACTTC
CASSFNTGSSYEQYF
>-|once|TRBJ1-1|TRBV6-5
TGTGCCAGCAACCCGGGGGGCCCGGTGTTCACTGAAGCTTTCTTT
CASNPGGPVFTEAFF
>-|-|TRBJ1-1|TRBV7-2
TGTGCCAGCAGCTTATTCCCAGGGGACACTGAAGCTTTCTTT
CASSLFPGDTEAFF
>-|-|TRBJ1-2|TRBV4-1
TGCGCCAGCAGCTCGGCCGAGAACTATGGCTACACCTTC
CASSSAENYGYTF
>TRBD1|-|TRBJ2-7|TRBV29-1
TGCAGCGTGACCTGGACAGGGAGGTACGAGCAGTACTTC
CSVTWTGRYEQYF
>-|few|TRBJ2-1|TRBV29-1
TGCAGCGCCGCTCAAGGATCTCTCTCCTACAATGAGCAGTTCTTC
CSAAQGSLSYNEQFF
>TRBD2|-|TRBJ2-7|TRBV5-6
TGTGCCAGCAGCTCCCAGGGAGGGCCAGAAGAGCAGTACTTC
CASSSQGGPEEQYF
>-|-|TRBJ1-1|TRBV14
TGTGCCAGCAGCCGGACCTTAAACACTGAAGCTTTCTTT
CASSRTLNTEAFF
>TRBD1|few|TRBJ2-2|TRBV11-3
TGTGCCAGCAGCTTTAGACAGGGCACCGGGGAGCTGTTTTTT
CASSFRQGTGELFF
>-|-|TRBJ2-7|TRBV2
TGTGCCAGCAGCGCTATTGAATACGAGCAGTACTTC
CASSAIEYEQYF
>-|-|TRBJ1-1|TRBV7-2
TGTGCCAGCCAAGGTTTTACTGAAGCTTTCTTT
CASQGFTEAFF
>-|-|TRBJ2-1|TRBV11-3
TGTGCCAGCAGCTGGGGCCTGGGGGATGAGCAGTTCTTC
CASSWGLGDEQFF
>-|few|TRBJ2-1|TRBV19
TGTGCCACCGCCCGGACAGAGAGGAATGAGCAGTTCTTC
CATARTERNEQFF
>-|-|TRBJ1-1|TRBV3-1/TRBV3-2
TGTGCCAGCAGTCGAACGAACACTGAAGCTTTCTTT
CASSRTNTEAFF
>-|-|TRBJ2-2|TRBV3-1/TRBV3-2
TGTGCCAGCAGCCCCCCCCCGCGGAAGGGTTCGAACACCGGGGAGCTGTTTTTT
CASSPPPRKGSNTGELFF
>TRBD1|-|TRBJ1-2|TRBV9
TGTGCCAGCAGGGGGGACAGGAGGGATGGCTACACCTTC
CASRGDRRDGYTF
>-|-|TRBJ1-1|TRBV3-1/TRBV3-2
TGTGCCAGCAGCCATTCCAGACTGAACACTGAAGCTTTCTTT
CASSHSRLNTEAFF
>-|-|TRBJ2-2|TRBV7-2
TGTGCCAGCAGCTTGATGACTAGTGGATACGGGGAGCTGTTTTTT
CASSLMTSGYGELFF